This T cell receptor (beta chain) was sequenced during a study of blood T cells in healthy people across ages. General study findings and limits: Naive T cell percentage and TCR beta diversity correlated strongly.

Germline values: CDR1 KGHSH, CDR2 LQKENI. The V end was cut by 1 base, the J end by 11 bases, with 5 bases between. The CDR3 is 10 amino acids. Together with a sample-barcoded 5' primer, a J-beta primer mix was included in a second PCR lasting about 6 to 11 cycles. Each cDNA molecule received a tag from a template-switch adaptor that had 12 random nucleotides. TCRdb ran MiXCR on the 5' RACE reads and lists one entry per CDR3 protein. Of about 1.4 million distinct CDR3 sequences in the sample, approximately 59% are singletons; the top ten hold under 8.5%. Per individual sample, total RNA of at least 5.5 micrograms was extracted. As to this clonotype: As yet, its antigen is unknown.

The TCR originated in a man aged 18 to 29 in good health. Sequenced input: blood. The chain has TRBV18 and TRBJ1-1; unclear D gene. The CDR3, as DNA: TGTGCCAGCTCACCACGGTACGCTTTCTTT. It yields the protein CASSPRYAFF.